Each of the 21 T cell receptor beta chains below was sequenced from the same sample in a study of T-cell reconstitution after alpha-beta-depleted transplantation in children. The authors prepared the TCRbeta library with unique molecular identifiers. TCRdb reprocessed the PCR reads via MiXCR and lists one record per CDR3 protein. The sample includes roughly 200,000 distinct CDR3 sequences, about 14% of them seen just once. Sequenced material: PBMCs from the stem cell graft donor, taken from the stem cell graft. The receptors derive from a human donor who donated a stem cell graft to a child with acute lymphoblastic leukemia.

V is TRBV20-1 and J is TRBJ2-3, with 7 nucleotides matching TRBD2. V lost 5 bases to trimming and J lost 2 bases; unmatched junction nucleotides: 4. CDR3 length: 13 residues. Germline V gives CDR1 DFQATT, CDR2 SNEGSKA (reference sequence). CDR3 residues: CSAVRENTDTQYF. As DNA, the CDR3 is TGCAGTGCTGTGCGGGAGAACACAGATACGCAGTATTTT.

In its sample, this clonotype was seen a few times. The chain couples TRBV5-1 to TRBJ2-7; 13 nucleotides agree with TRBD2. The trim removed 4 bases at V and 6 bases at J, leaving 4 bases unmatched. Per the germline V gene, CDR1 is SGHRS and CDR2 is YFSETQ. The CDR3 sequence is 14 residues long. Written as DNA, the CDR3 is TGCGCCAGCAGCACCGGGACTAGCGGGACCGAGCAGTACTTC. Its translation: CASSTGTSGTEQYF. Supplemented by reference TRBV5-1 and TRBJ2-7, the full variable domain reads KAGVTQTPRYLIKTRGQQVTLSCSPISGHRSVSWYQQTPGQGLQFLFEYFSETQRNKGNFPGRFSGRQFSNSRSEMNVSTLELGDSALYLCASSTGTSGTEQYFGPGTRLTVT.

This clonotype was found many times. CDR3 protein: CASSPRAQLIDKQFF. The CDR3 DNA follows: TGTGCCAGCAGCCCCCGGGCTCAACTGATTGATAAGCAGTTCTTC. The chain is built from TRBV12-3 or TRBV12-4 and TRBJ2-1; D unresolved. V gave up 6 bases and J gave up 11 bases, with 23 bases separating them. This CDR3 contains 15 residues.

Ten or more counts support this clonotype. The chain is built from TRBV12-3 or TRBV12-4 and TRBJ2-3, with a tentative D call TRBD2 (5 bases). V dropped 6 bases and J dropped 0 bases, with 13 bases sitting between them. The CDR3 contains 15 residues. The CDR3 loop reads CASSTPSRSTDTQYF. CDR3 sequence (DNA): TGTGCCAGCAGCACGCCTAGCAGGAGCACAGATACGCAGTATTTT.

This rearrangement joins TRBV5-1 to TRBJ2-1; D is unclear. Per the germline V gene, CDR1 is SGHRS and CDR2 is YFSETQ. Trimming left V 5 bases short and J 0 bases short, with 15 bases between. CDR3 length: 16 residues. Written as DNA, the CDR3 is TGCGCCAGCAGTAGAATCCCCGGAAGCTCCTACAATGAGCAGTTCTTC. This encodes CASSRIPGSSYNEQFF.

This clonotype was picked up many times. CDR3 region: CASSTYTDSPYEQYF. CDR3 bases: TGTGCCAGCAGCACATATACCGACAGTCCCTACGAGCAGTACTTC. This rearrangement joins TRBV7-9 to TRBJ2-7; possibly TRBD1 for D (5 bases). V lost 5 bases to trimming and J lost 2 bases, with 16 bases between them. The V gene's germline CDR1 is SEHNR and CDR2 FQNEAQ (reference sequence). This CDR3 is built from 15 residues. Drawing the rest from reference TRBV7-9 and TRBJ2-7, the complete variable domain is DTGVSQNPRHKITKRGQNVTFRCDPISEHNRLYWYRQTLGQGPEFLTYFQNEAQLEKSRLLSDRFSAERPKGSFSTLEIQRTEQGDSAMYLCASSTYTDSPYEQYFGPGTRLTVT.

For the CDR3, the DNA is TGTGCCAGCAGCGTAGGGGCTCCCGGCACTGGAAACACCATATATTTT. This translates into CASSVGAPGTGNTIYF. The V gene is TRBV9, the J gene TRBJ1-3, with D hard to call. This CDR3 contains 16 residues. The germline V gene encodes CDR1 SGDLS and CDR2 YYNGEE. Trimming pared 0 bases from V and 2 bases from J, leaving 12 bases between.

The J gene is TRBJ2-7, the V gene TRBV5-1, with D perhaps matching TRBD2 (5 bases). This CDR3 spans 12 amino acids. CDR1 and CDR2 (germline): SGHRS, YFSETQ. V was trimmed by 0 bases and J by 7 bases, leaving 8 bases between them. The CDR3 region has the DNA TGCGCCAGCAGCTTGGATTGGGAGGAGCAGTACTTC. The encoded protein is CASSLDWEEQYF.

V and J are TRBV7-2 and TRBJ2-3; D may be TRBD2 (6 bases). V was trimmed by 2 bases and J by 1 base, leaving 13 bases between them. The CDR3 has 16 amino acids. CDR1 is SGHTA and CDR2 is FQGNSA in the germline V gene. The CDR3 region is CASSLRPGARTDTQYF. The CDR3 nucleotides are TGTGCCAGCAGCTTACGGCCGGGAGCTCGCACAGATACGCAGTATTTT.

This clonotype came up many times. This chain joins TRBV12-3 or TRBV12-4 and TRBJ2-3; a possible D gene is TRBD2 (5 bases). The CDR3 is 15 residues long. With 5 bases removed from V and 0 bases from J, the gap between germline ends came to 12 bases. The DNA of the CDR3 is TGTGCCAGCAGTCCAGCGGATGCTAGCACAGATACGCAGTATTTT. Translated, it gives CASSPADASTDTQYF.

The chain joins TRBV7-2 to TRBJ2-5; D gene uncertain. V was shortened by 5 bases and J by 6 bases, with 10 bases between the two germline ends. CDR1 and CDR2 from the germline V gene are SGHTA and FQGNSA. The CDR3 has 12 residues. The CDR3 region is CASSIPRQTQYF. The CDR3 coding sequence is TGTGCCAGCAGCATCCCTAGGCAGACCCAGTACTTC.

V is TRBV12-3 or TRBV12-4 and J is TRBJ1-3; a weak D match, TRBD1 (5 bases). With 5 bases removed from V and 0 bases from J, the gap between germline ends came to 17 bases. The CDR3 spans 17 residues. The DNA for the CDR3 is TGTGCCAGCAGTGGGGCGGGGCTGGCCTCCTCTGGAAACACCATATATTTT. It yields the protein CASSGAGLASSGNTIYF.

This clonotype came up many times. The V and J genes are TRBV4-2 and TRBJ1-2, with 9 positions matching TRBD1. This CDR3 has 16 amino acids. Trimming at V came to 4 bases and at J to 8 bases, leaving 14 bases not matched to a gene. The germline V gene has CDR1 LGHNA and CDR2 YNFKEQ. Here the CDR3 reads CASSPPGTGTGRGYTF. The CDR3 nucleotides read TGTGCCAGCAGCCCACCCGGGACAGGGACCGGCAGAGGCTACACCTTC.

This rearrangement joins TRBV12-3 or TRBV12-4 to TRBJ1-1; the match to TRBD1 covers 9 bases. V lost 5 bases, J lost 6 bases, and 10 bases stayed unmatched. This CDR3 region has 15 residues. Here the CDR3 reads CASSRPGTGPPEAFF. The CDR3 DNA follows: TGTGCCAGCAGTCGTCCCGGGACAGGGCCCCCTGAAGCTTTCTTT.

This clonotype occurred many times. The chain uses TRBV7-2 and TRBJ2-2; either TRBD1 or TRBD2 may supply D (6 bases each). V was cut by 0 bases and J by 2 bases, with 16 bases left in between. The CDR3 spans 18 residues. Germline V gives CDR1 SGHTA, CDR2 FQGNSA. CDR3 bases: TGTGCCAGCAGCTTAGCCAGGGGCGAGCGGGTTAACACCGGGGAGCTGTTTTTT. This gives the protein CASSLARGERVNTGELFF.

This clonotype was counted ten times or more. This chain links TRBV12-3 or TRBV12-4 with TRBJ2-1; 9 nucleotides line up with TRBD1. With V trimmed by 7 bases and J by 5 bases, 6 bases remained unmatched. CDR3 size: 14 residues. In DNA form, the CDR3 reads TGTGCCAGCATCGACCGGGACAGGGACAATGAGCAGTTCTTC. Encoded protein: CASIDRDRDNEQFF.

This clonotype appeared many times. V is TRBV12-3 or TRBV12-4 and J is TRBJ2-1; 12 bases line up with TRBD2. Trimming at V came to 4 bases and at J to 2 bases, leaving 3 bases not matched to a gene. CDR3 length: 16 amino acids. This chain's CDR3 is CASSSRLAGAYNEQFF. CDR3 in DNA: TGTGCCAGCAGTTCTAGACTAGCGGGGGCCTACAATGAGCAGTTCTTC.

This clonotype was detected only a few times. V usage is TRBV29-1 and J usage is TRBJ1-1; 7 bases match TRBD1. Germline assignment: CDR1 SQVTM and CDR2 ANQGSEA. This CDR3 has 13 residues. Trimming cost V 8 bases and J 1 base; bases outside gene matches: 7. The CDR3 DNA is TGCAGCCTAAGAGGGACAGCGAACACTGAAGCTTTCTTT. Translated, it gives CSLRGTANTEAFF.

This clonotype was detected only once. The genes are TRBV5-1 and TRBJ2-7; the D gene is possibly TRBD1 (6 bases). The CDR3 runs 16 residues. Germline V CDR1 and CDR2: SGHRS, YFSETQ. V was trimmed by 0 bases and J by 0 bases, leaving 13 bases between them. CDR3 coding DNA: TGCGCCAGCAGCTTGGGAACATGGACAGACTCCTACGAGCAGTACTTC. Translated: CASSLGTWTDSYEQYF.

This clonotype appeared many times. This sequence joins TRBV7-9 and TRBJ1-2; 9 bases map to TRBD1. The CDR3 runs 14 residues. Unmatched junction bases numbered 8, after V lost 7 bases and J lost 5 bases. Germline CDR1 reads SEHNR; CDR2 reads FQNEAQ (reference sequence). CDR3 protein: CASTRDRETYGYTF. The CDR3 region has the DNA TGTGCCAGCACAAGGGACAGGGAGACTTATGGCTACACCTTC.

This clonotype was seen repeatedly, ten times or more. The gene calls are TRBV7-2 and TRBJ1-1, with 7 bases matching TRBD1. The CDR3 consists of 14 residues. From germline, CDR1 is SGHTA and CDR2 FQGNSA. Germline trimming cut 7 bases from V and 2 bases from J; bases unmatched to any gene: 7. CDR3 in DNA: TGTGCCAGCAAGTACAGGGGATCAAACACTGAAGCTTTCTTT. This sequence encodes CASKYRGSNTEAFF.